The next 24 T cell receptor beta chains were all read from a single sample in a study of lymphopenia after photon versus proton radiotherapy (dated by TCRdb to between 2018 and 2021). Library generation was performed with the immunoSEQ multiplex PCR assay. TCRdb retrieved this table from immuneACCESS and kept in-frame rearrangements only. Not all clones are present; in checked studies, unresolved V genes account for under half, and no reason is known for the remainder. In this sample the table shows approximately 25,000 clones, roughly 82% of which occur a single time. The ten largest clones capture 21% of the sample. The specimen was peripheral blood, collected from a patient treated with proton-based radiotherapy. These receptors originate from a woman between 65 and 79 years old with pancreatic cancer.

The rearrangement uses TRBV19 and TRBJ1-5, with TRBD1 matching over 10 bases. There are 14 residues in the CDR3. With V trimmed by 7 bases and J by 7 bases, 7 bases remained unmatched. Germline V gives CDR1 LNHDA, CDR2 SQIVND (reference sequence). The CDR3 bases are TGTGCCAGTACACGACAGGGGGCCGGACAGCCCCAGCATTTT. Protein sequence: CASTRQGAGQPQHF.

This CDR3 is CAISGSMVQETQYF. CDR3 bases: TGTGCCATCAGTGGGTCGATGGTACAAGAGACCCAGTACTTC. This chain connects TRBV10-3 to TRBJ2-5, with D hard to call. The CDR3 loop spans 14 amino acids. The germline V gene encodes CDR1 ENHRY and CDR2 SYGVKD. The V end was cut by 4 bases, the J end by 2 bases, with 11 bases between.

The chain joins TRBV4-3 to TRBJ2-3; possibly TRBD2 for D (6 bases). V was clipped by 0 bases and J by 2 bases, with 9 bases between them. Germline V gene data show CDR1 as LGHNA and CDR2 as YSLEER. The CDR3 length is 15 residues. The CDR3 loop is CASSQEGGNTDTQYF. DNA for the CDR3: TGCGCCAGCAGCCAAGAGGGGGGTAACACAGATACGCAGTATTTT.

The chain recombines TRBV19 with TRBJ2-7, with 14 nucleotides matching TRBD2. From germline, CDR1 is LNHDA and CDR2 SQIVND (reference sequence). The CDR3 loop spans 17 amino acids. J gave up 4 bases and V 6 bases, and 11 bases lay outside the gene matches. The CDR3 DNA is TGTGCCAGTAGCAAAGCCCGGACTAGCGGGAGGACTTACGAGCAGTACTTC. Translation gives CASSKARTSGRTYEQYF.

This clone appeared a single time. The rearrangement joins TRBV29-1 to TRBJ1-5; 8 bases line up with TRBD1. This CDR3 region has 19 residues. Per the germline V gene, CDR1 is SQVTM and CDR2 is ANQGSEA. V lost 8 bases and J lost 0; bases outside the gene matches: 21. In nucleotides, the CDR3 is TGCAGCCACCCCGAAGATGGACAGGGACGAAGAATTAGCAATCAGCCCCAGCATTTT. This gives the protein CSHPEDGQGRRISNQPQHF.

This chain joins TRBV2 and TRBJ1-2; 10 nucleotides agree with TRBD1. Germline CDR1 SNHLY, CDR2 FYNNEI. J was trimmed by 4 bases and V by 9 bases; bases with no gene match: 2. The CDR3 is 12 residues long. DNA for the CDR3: TGTGCCAGGCGGGACAGGGGCTATGGCTACACCTTC. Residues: CARRDRGYGYTF.

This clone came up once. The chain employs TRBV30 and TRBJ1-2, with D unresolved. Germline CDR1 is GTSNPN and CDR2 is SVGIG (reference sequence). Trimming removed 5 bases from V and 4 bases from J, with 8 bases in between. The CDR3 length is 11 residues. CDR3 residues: CAWFGSYGYTF. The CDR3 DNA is TGTGCCTGGTTCGGGAGCTATGGCTACACCTTC.

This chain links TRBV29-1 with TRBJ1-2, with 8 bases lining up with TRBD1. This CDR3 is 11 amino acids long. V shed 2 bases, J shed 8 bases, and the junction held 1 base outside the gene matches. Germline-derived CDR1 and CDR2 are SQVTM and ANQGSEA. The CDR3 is CSVERQGGYTF. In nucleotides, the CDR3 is TGCAGCGTTGAAAGACAGGGGGGCTACACCTTC.

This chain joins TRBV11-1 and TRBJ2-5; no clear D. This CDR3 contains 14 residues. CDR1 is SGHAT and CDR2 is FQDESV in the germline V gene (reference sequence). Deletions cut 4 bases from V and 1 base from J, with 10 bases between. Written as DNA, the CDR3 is TGTGCCAGCAGCTCTAGTCTTGCCCAAGAGACCCAGTACTTC. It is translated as CASSSSLAQETQYF.

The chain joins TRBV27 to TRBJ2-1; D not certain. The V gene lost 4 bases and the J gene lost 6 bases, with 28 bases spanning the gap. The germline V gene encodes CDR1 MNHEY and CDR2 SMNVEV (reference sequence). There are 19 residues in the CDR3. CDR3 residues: CASSSHGSGLLTSLNEQFF. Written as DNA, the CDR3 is TGTGCCAGCAGTTCCCACGGGTCAGGATTACTAACGTCACTCAATGAGCAGTTCTTC.

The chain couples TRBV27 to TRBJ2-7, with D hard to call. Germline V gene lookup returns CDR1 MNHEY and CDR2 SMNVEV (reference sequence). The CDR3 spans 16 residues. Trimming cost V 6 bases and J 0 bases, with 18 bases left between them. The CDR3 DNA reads TGTGCCAGCAGCCTACTGGACCGCGTAATCTCCTACGAGCAGTACTTC. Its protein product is CASSLLDRVISYEQYF.

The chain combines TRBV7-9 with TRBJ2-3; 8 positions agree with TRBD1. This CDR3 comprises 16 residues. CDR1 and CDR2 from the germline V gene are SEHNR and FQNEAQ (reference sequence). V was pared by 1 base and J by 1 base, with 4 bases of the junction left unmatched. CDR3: CASSLGQGAGTDTQYF. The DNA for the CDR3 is TGTGCCAGCAGCTTAGGGCAGGGGGCTGGCACAGATACGCAGTATTTT.

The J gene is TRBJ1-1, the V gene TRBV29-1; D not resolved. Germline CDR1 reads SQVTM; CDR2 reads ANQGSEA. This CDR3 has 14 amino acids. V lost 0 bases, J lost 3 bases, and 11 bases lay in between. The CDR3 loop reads CSVEDPLSDTEAFF. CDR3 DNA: TGCAGCGTTGAAGACCCCTTAAGCGACACTGAAGCTTTCTTT.

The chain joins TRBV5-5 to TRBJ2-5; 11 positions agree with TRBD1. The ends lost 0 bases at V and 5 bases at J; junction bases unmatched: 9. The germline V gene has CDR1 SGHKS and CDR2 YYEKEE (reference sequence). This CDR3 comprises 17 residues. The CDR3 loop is CASSLVGTGGLGETQYF. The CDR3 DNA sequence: TGTGCCAGCAGCTTGGTGGGGACAGGGGGGCTAGGCGAGACCCAGTACTTC.

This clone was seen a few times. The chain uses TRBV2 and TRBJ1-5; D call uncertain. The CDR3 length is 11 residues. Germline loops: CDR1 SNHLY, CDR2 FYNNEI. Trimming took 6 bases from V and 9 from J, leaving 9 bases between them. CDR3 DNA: TGTGCCAGCAGCGTTACCGGGCCCCAGCATTTT. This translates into CASSVTGPQHF. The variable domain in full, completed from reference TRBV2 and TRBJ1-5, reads EPEVTQTPSHQVTQMGQEVILRCVPISNHLYFYWYRQILGQKVEFLVSFYNNEISEKSEIFDDQFSVERPDGSNFTLKIRSTKLEDSAMYFCASSVTGPQHFGDGTRLSIL.

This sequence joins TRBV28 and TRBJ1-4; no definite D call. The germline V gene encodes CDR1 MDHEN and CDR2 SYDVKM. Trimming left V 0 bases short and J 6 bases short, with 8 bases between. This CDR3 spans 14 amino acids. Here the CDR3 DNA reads TGTGCCAGCAGTTTATGGAGTGGGGATGAAAAACTGTTTTTT. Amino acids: CASSLWSGDEKLFF. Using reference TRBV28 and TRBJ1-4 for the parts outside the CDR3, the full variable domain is DVKVTQSSRYLVKRTGEKVFLECVQDMDHENMFWYRQDPGLGLRLIYFSYDVKMKEKGDIPEGYSVSREKKERFSLILESASTNQTSMYLCASSLWSGDEKLFFGSGTQLSVL.

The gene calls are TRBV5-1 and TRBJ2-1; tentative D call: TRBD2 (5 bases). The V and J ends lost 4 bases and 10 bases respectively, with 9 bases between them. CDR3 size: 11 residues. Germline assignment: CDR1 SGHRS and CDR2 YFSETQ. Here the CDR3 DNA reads TGCGCCAGCAGCCTAGCTGGGGAGCAGTTCTTC. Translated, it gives CASSLAGEQFF.

CDR3 residues: CASSVSRRQGDTGELFF. CDR3 coding DNA: TGTGCCAGCAGCGTATCTCGGAGACAGGGGGACACCGGGGAGCTGTTTTTT. The chain uses TRBV9 and TRBJ2-2; 9 positions match TRBD1. Per the germline V gene, CDR1 is SGDLS and CDR2 is YYNGEE. The CDR3 covers 17 residues. Trimming at V came to 1 base and at J to 3 bases, leaving 7 bases not matched to a gene. The full variable domain, completed using reference TRBV9 and TRBJ2-2, is DSGVTQTPKHLITATGQRVTLRCSPRSGDLSVYWYQQSLDQGLQFLIQYYNGEERAKGNILERFSAQQFPDLHSELNLSSLELGDSALYFCASSVSRRQGDTGELFFGEGSRLTVL.

The CDR3 sequence is CASSYTSTAQETQYF. The CDR3 coding sequence is TGTGCCAGCAGCTATACCTCGACGGCGCAAGAGACCCAGTACTTC. This chain joins TRBV28 and TRBJ2-5, with D unresolved. Germline V lookup: CDR1 MDHEN, CDR2 SYDVKM. The CDR3 is 15 amino acids. Trimming pared 6 bases from V and 2 bases from J, leaving 16 bases between.

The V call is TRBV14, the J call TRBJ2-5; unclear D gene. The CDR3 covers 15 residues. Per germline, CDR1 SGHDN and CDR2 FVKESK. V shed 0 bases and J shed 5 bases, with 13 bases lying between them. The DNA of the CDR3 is TGTGCCAGCAGCCAAGATAATTGGGTCGGGGAGACCCAGTACTTC. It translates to CASSQDNWVGETQYF.

DNA of the CDR3: TGCGCCAGCAGCTCAGGACTAGCGGGGTCCTACGAGCAGTACTTC. It encodes CASSSGLAGSYEQYF. The genes are TRBV4-3 and TRBJ2-7; 12 nucleotides agree with TRBD2. V shed 5 bases, J shed 1 base, and the junction held 3 bases outside the gene matches. The CDR3 sequence is 15 residues long. Per germline, CDR1 LGHNA and CDR2 YSLEER.

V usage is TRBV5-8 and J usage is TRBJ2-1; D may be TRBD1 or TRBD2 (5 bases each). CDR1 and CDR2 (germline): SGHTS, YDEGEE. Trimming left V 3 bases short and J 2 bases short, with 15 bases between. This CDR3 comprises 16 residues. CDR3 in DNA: TGTGCCAGCAGCTCCCCGGGGCGGCGAGCCTACAATGAGCAGTTCTTC. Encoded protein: CASSSPGRRAYNEQFF.

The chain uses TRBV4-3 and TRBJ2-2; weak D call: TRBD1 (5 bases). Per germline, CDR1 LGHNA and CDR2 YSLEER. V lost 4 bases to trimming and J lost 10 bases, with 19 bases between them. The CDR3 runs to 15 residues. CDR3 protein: CASSPEVAGIMELFF. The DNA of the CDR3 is TGCGCCAGCAGCCCTGAGGTGGCAGGGATAATGGAGCTGTTTTTT.

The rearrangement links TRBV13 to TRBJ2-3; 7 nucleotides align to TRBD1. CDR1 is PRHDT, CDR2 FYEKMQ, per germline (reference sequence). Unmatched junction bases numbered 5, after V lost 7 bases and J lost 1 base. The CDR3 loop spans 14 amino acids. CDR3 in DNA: TGTGCCAGCATCCACAGGGGTGGCACAGATACGCAGTATTTT. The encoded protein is CASIHRGGTDTQYF. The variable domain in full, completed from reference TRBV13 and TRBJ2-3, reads AAGVIQSPRHLIKEKRETATLKCYPIPRHDTVYWYQQGPGQDPQFLISFYEKMQSDKGSIPDRFSAQQFSDYHSELNMSSLELGDSALYFCASIHRGGTDTQYFGPGTRLTVL.